This record concerns one TCR beta chain sequence. TCRdb processed the 5' RACE reads anew with MiXCR; each CDR3 protein has one entry. Of 600,000 to 850,000 distinct CDR3 sequences listed, 15% to 20% are singletons. The V and J ends lost 1 base and 1 base respectively, with 11 bases between them. CDR1 is SEHNR, CDR2 FQNEAQ, per germline (reference sequence). CDR3 length: 15 residues. The data stem from a study of identical twins. The data were also submitted as part of a second study, on T cells expressing NK-cell markers.

Input material: PBMCs. The sequence was obtained from a young woman in good health. The chain combines TRBV7-9 with TRBJ2-7, with D perhaps assigned TRBD1 or TRBD2 (5 bases each). The CDR3 DNA is TGTGCCAGCAGCTTAGGGGGGAGCCAATCCTACGAGCAGTACTTC. Translation gives CASSLGGSQSYEQYF. The variable domain in full, with the rest retrieved from reference TRBV7-9 and TRBJ2-7, is DTGVSQNPRHKITKRGQNVTFRCDPISEHNRLYWYRQTLGQGPEFLTYFQNEAQLEKSRLLSDRFSAERPKGSFSTLEIQRTEQGDSAMYLCASSLGGSQSYEQYFGPGTRLTVT.